The T cell receptor beta chain described here comes from a study of cytomegalovirus exposure and HLA in healthy donors. TCRdb's table, derived via immunoSEQ multiplex PCR, lists solely in-frame clones and lacks some. The sample consists of tens of thousands of clones, roughly 85% of them appearing once. The CDR3 consists of 14 residues. The germline gives CDR1 MDHEN, CDR2 SYDVKM. V gave up 7 bases and J gave up 2 bases; unmatched junction bases: 8. Sequences were obtained from PBMCs. The source is a woman in her 30s in good health and CMV-seronegative. The chain uses TRBV28 and TRBJ2-7, with 7 bases matching TRBD1. The chain's CDR3 is CASMGTDRTYEQYF. For the CDR3, the DNA is TGTGCCAGCATGGGGACAGATCGAACCTACGAGCAGTACTTC.